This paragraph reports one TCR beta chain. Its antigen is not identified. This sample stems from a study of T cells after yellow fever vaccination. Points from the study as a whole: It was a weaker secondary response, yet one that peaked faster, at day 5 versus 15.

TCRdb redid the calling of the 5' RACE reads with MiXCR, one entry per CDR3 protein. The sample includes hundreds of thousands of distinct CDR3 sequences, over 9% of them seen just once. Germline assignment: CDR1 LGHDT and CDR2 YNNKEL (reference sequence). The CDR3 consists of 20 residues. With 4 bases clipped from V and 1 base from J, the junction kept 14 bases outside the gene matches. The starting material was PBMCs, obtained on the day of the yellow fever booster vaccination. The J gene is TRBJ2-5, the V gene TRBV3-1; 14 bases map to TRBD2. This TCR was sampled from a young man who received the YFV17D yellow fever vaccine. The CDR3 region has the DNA TGTGCCAGCAGCCCGGACGAACCGGGACTAGCGGGAGCTACCCAAGAGACCCAGTACTTC. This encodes CASSPDEPGLAGATQETQYF.